Only a few counts were recorded for the clone carrying this T cell receptor beta chain. No antigen is known for it. This sample is part of a study of response to subunit inactivated influenza vaccine. Study conclusions and caveats: Authors suggested that a seasonal influenza vaccination recruits few new T cells each time.

Germline values: CDR1 LGHNA, CDR2 YNFKEQ. This CDR3 region has 15 residues. Trimming cost V 3 bases and J 2 bases; bases outside gene matches: 7. TCRdb reprocessed the RT-PCR reads with MiXCR, giving one entry per CDR3 protein. The sample yields 500,000 to 600,000 distinct CDR3 sequences, around 13% seen once. The TCR originated in a man aged 50 or older who received an inactivated influenza vaccine. The sequences come from PBMCs from blood, collected more than 35 days after vaccination. V usage is TRBV4-2 and J usage is TRBJ2-7; TRBD2 matches 7 bases. Here the CDR3 reads CASSQGSSGTYEQYF. The CDR3 coding sequence is TGTGCCAGCAGCCAGGGTTCCAGCGGGACCTACGAGCAGTACTTC.